A selection of T cell receptor beta chains follows, all from one sample in a study of T cell changes during pregnancy in multiple sclerosis. TCRdb's copy holds only in-frame clones and misses some; the assay was immunoSEQ multiplex PCR. The table lists fewer than 55,000 clones, 85% to 95% of them singletons. Sample: peripheral blood. These receptor sequences come from a female donor with multiple sclerosis, enrolled in a pregnancy study. The CDR3 runs from the conserved cysteine through the conserved F or W. The D gene is left open where the match is weak. The listing skips clone size in some rows; elsewhere it reads once, few, many or a size class.

d_gene	v_gene	abundance	j_gene	CDR3nt	CDR3aa
-	TRBV7-2	-	TRBJ2-3	TGTGCCAGCAGAGCTACTATCAAGGGGCCGGATACGCAGTATTTT	CASRATIKGPDTQYF
-	TRBV19	-	TRBJ1-1	TGTGCCAGTCAGGGCAATGAAGCTTTCTTT	CASQGNEAFF
-	TRBV5-1	-	TRBJ1-2	TGCGCCAGCAGCTTCTTTAGACCGTCCTATGGCTACACCTTC	CASSFFRPSYGYTF
TRBD1	TRBV6-6	-	TRBJ2-1	TGTGCCAGCAGTTCCGAGCGGACAGGGGGCAATGAGCAGTTCTTC	CASSSERTGGNEQFF
TRBD2	TRBV6-1	-	TRBJ2-3	TGTGCCAGCAGTGAACTAGCGGGAGCCACAGATACGCAGTATTTT	CASSELAGATDTQYF
TRBD1	TRBV6-4	-	TRBJ1-1	TGTGCCAGCAGTGTTGACAGGGGGCGAACTGAAGCTTTCTTT	CASSVDRGRTEAFF
TRBD1	TRBV4-2	-	TRBJ1-2	TGTGCCAGCAGCCAACCCACCGGGACAGGGACGGGGAGCAACTATGGCTACACCTTC	CASSQPTGTGTGSNYGYTF
TRBD2	TRBV7-6	-	TRBJ2-1	TGTGCCAGCAGCCCTATGCCCCTAGCGGGGGGCTCCTACAATGAGCAGTTCTTC	CASSPMPLAGGSYNEQFF
-	TRBV27	-	TRBJ2-7	TGTGCCAGCAGTTTATTCGGGGTCGGGCAGTACTTC	CASSLFGVGQYF
TRBD1	TRBV5-1	-	TRBJ2-7	TGCGCCAGCAGCTTGGCCCTTGACAGGGTCTACGAGCAGTACTTC	CASSLALDRVYEQYF
TRBD1	TRBV2	-	TRBJ1-6	TGTGCCAGCACCGGGACAGGAGGTGGGTCACCCCTCCACTTT	CASTGTGGGSPLHF
-	TRBV29-1	-	TRBJ1-4	TGCAGCGTTTTTCGTCTAGGTGCAACTAATGAAAAACTGTTTTTT	CSVFRLGATNEKLFF
-	TRBV10-3	-	TRBJ1-4	TGTGCCATCAGTGAGTCGAAGGGAAATGAAAAACTGTTTTTT	CAISESKGNEKLFF
-	TRBV18	-	TRBJ2-7	TGTGCCAGCTCACCAGTTTCCGATCTAAGCTCCTACGAGCAGTACTTC	CASSPVSDLSSYEQYF
-	TRBV4-2	-	TRBJ1-2	TGTGCCAGCAGCCCGTTTGGTCCTGACTATGGCTACACCTTC	CASSPFGPDYGYTF
-	TRBV10-1	-	TRBJ1-4	TGCGCCATCGTCTCTCCAACGGGACAAGGTCCCGAAAAACTGTTTTTT	CAIVSPTGQGPEKLFF
-	TRBV18	-	TRBJ2-7	TGTGCCAGCTCACCGGGCCTTAAGCCCTACGAGCAGTACTTC	CASSPGLKPYEQYF
-	TRBV5-1	-	TRBJ2-1	TGCGCCAGCAGCTTGGTTTTACGGGGGAGGTCCTACAATGAGCAGTTCTTC	CASSLVLRGRSYNEQFF
-	TRBV7-9	-	TRBJ1-1	TGTGCCAGCAGCTATGAAACGGGAGCTTTCTTT	CASSYETGAFF
-	TRBV4-1	-	TRBJ1-5	TGCGCCAGCAGCCCATGGGGGGACAGCAATCAGCCCCAGCATTTT	CASSPWGDSNQPQHF
-	TRBV2	-	TRBJ2-5	TGTGCCAGCAGTTTGAGAGGGGCGAATTCTGAGACCCAGTACTTC	CASSLRGANSETQYF
TRBD1	TRBV18	-	TRBJ2-7	TGTGCCAGCTCACCAGGGACAGGGGCTCGGGAGCAGTACTTC	CASSPGTGAREQYF
TRBD1	TRBV27	-	TRBJ1-2	TGTGCCAGCAGCTTGGGACAGTACTATGGCTACACCTTC	CASSLGQYYGYTF
TRBD2	TRBV4-2	-	TRBJ2-5	TGTGCCAGCAGCCCTTTAGCGGGAGGGGTAGAGACCCAGTACTTC	CASSPLAGGVETQYF
-	TRBV27	-	TRBJ1-5	TGTGCCAGCAGTTTCGGGACAAACAATCAGCCCCAGCATTTT	CASSFGTNNQPQHF
-	TRBV27	once	TRBJ2-5	TGTGCCAGCAGTTCGGCCGGGGGTTCCCGAGAGACCCAGTACTTC	CASSSAGGSRETQYF
TRBD1	TRBV7-2	few	TRBJ2-7	TGTGCCAGCAGCACTCGGGACAGGGGTGTGGAGCAGTACTTC	CASSTRDRGVEQYF
-	TRBV2	-	TRBJ1-2	TGTGCCAGCAGTGAACAGGGAGGTGGAAACTATGGCTACACCTTC	CASSEQGGGNYGYTF
-	TRBV6-5	few	TRBJ1-2	TGTGCCACCAGTTGGTCCCTCGGTGGGTACGGCTACACCTTC	CATSWSLGGYGYTF
-	TRBV7-9	-	TRBJ1-1	TGTGCCAGCAGCTTGATTGGGGCCAGCGGAGCTTTCTTT	CASSLIGASGAFF
TRBD1	TRBV5-6	-	TRBJ1-1	TGTGCCAGCAGCACGGGACAGCACACTGAAGCTTTCTTT	CASSTGQHTEAFF
TRBD2	TRBV7-6	-	TRBJ2-5	TGTGCCAGCAGCCCGAGACAATCTGGGACTAGCGGCCAAGAGACCCAGTACTTC	CASSPRQSGTSGQETQYF
-	TRBV27	-	TRBJ1-4	TGTGCCAGCAGTTTTAATGAAAAACTGTTTTTT	CASSFNEKLFF
-	TRBV5-1	-	TRBJ2-6	TGCGCCAGCAGCTTGGGGGGCCTCCCTGGGGCCAACGTCCTGACTTTC	CASSLGGLPGANVLTF
TRBD1	TRBV9	-	TRBJ1-2	TGTGCCAGCAGCGTAGCTCGACAGGGGGCGAGCTACACCTTC	CASSVARQGASYTF
TRBD2	TRBV27	-	TRBJ2-3	TGTGCCACCAACCGAGCGGGAGGGACAGATACGCAGTATTTT	CATNRAGGTDTQYF
-	TRBV7-9	-	TRBJ1-1	TGTGCCAGCAGCTTACTCCCGAACACTGAAGCTTTCTTT	CASSLLPNTEAFF
TRBD1	TRBV5-1	-	TRBJ1-2	TGCGCCAGCAGCGAGGACAGGGGGCATCATGGCTACACCTTC	CASSEDRGHHGYTF
-	TRBV9	-	TRBJ2-3	TGTGCCAGCAGCGTAGCCTTATTTGGAGATACGCAGTATTTT	CASSVALFGDTQYF
TRBD2	TRBV10-2	-	TRBJ2-7	TGCGCCAGCAGTCCTGTCTTTGCGGGAGGGCCAGGGGAGCAGTACTTC	CASSPVFAGGPGEQYF
TRBD2	TRBV4-3	-	TRBJ2-1	TGCGCCAGCAGCCAAGGAGCGGGAGGGCACAATGAGCAGTTCTTC	CASSQGAGGHNEQFF
-	TRBV5-1	-	TRBJ2-2	TGCGCCAGCAGCATTGGCACCGGGGAGCTGTTTTTT	CASSIGTGELFF
TRBD1	TRBV27	-	TRBJ2-1	TGTGCCAGCAGTCGGACAGGGTGGACGAGCAATGAGCAGTTCTTC	CASSRTGWTSNEQFF